The 28 T cell receptor beta chains below all came from one sample that was sequenced in a study of cytomegalovirus exposure and HLA in healthy donors. The study ran its PCR with 60 Vbeta and 13 Jbeta primers. The table came from immunoSEQ multiplex PCR; TCRdb's copy has only in-frame clones and leaves some out. The sample holds about 190,000 clones. Sequencing was performed on PBMCs. Receptors were obtained from a man aged 30-40 years in good health and CMV-seronegative.

V is TRBV4-3 and J is TRBJ1-6; D is undetermined. Trimming left V 0 bases short and J 0 bases short, with 12 bases between. Germline V gene lookup returns CDR1 LGHNA and CDR2 YSLEER. The CDR3 extends over 18 amino acids. The CDR3: CASSQDPPASSYNSPLHF. CDR3 bases: TGCGCCAGCAGCCAAGATCCCCCCGCGAGCTCCTATAATTCACCCCTCCACTTT.

The V gene is TRBV30, the J gene TRBJ1-5; D remains unclear. This CDR3 contains 14 residues. Trimming pared 3 bases from V and 4 bases from J, leaving 13 bases between. Looked up from germline, CDR1 is GTSNPN and CDR2 is SVGIG (reference sequence). The CDR3 loop reads CAWSLGFTNQPQHF. In nucleotides, the CDR3 is TGTGCCTGGAGCCTCGGGTTTACTAATCAGCCCCAGCATTTT.

The J gene is TRBJ1-1, the V gene TRBV9; 9 nucleotides agree with TRBD1. The length of the CDR3 is 14 residues. Trimming removed 0 bases from V and 4 bases from J; junction bases left unmatched: 1. CDR1 is SGDLS and CDR2 is YYNGEE in the germline V gene. The CDR3 loop is CASSVETGGTEAFF. As DNA, the CDR3 is TGTGCCAGCAGCGTAGAGACAGGGGGCACTGAAGCTTTCTTT.

The chain carries TRBV30 and TRBJ1-4; D perhaps matches TRBD1 (6 bases). This CDR3 has 15 residues. Per the germline V gene, CDR1 is GTSNPN and CDR2 is SVGIG (reference sequence). Trimming took 3 bases from V and 10 from J, leaving 21 bases between them. Here the CDR3 DNA reads TGTGCCTGGAGCGGCGTGACAGGAGAAGGTGGAAAACTGTTTTTT. Amino acids: CAWSGVTGEGGKLFF.

V usage is TRBV6-1 and J usage is TRBJ2-6, with 7 bases that match TRBD1. The V and J ends lost 6 bases and 2 bases, in that order; junction bases with no gene match: 4. The CDR3 runs 15 residues. Germline assignment: CDR1 MNHNS and CDR2 SASEGT. CDR3 region: CASSSTGAGANVLTF. CDR3 in DNA: TGTGCCAGCAGCTCCACAGGGGCTGGGGCCAACGTCCTGACTTTC.

The chain uses TRBV19 and TRBJ2-1; the D gene is possibly TRBD2 (6 bases). This CDR3 region has 16 residues. V gave up 3 bases and J gave up 5 bases, with 17 bases separating them. Germline lookup yields CDR1 LNHDA and CDR2 SQIVND (reference sequence). CDR3 sequence (DNA): TGTGCCAGTAGTATCGGACCCGGGACTGGGCACAATGAGCAGTTCTTC. Translation: CASSIGPGTGHNEQFF.

The chain employs TRBV2 and TRBJ2-6; possible D gene TRBD2, 6 bases. The V end was cut by 3 bases, the J end by 3 bases, with 12 bases between. The germline CDR1 and CDR2 sequences are SNHLY and FYNNEI. This CDR3 comprises 16 residues. Written as DNA, the CDR3 is TGTGCCAGCAGTGAGGGTCTGGGGGGTGGGGCCAACGTCCTGACTTTC. Amino acid sequence: CASSEGLGGGANVLTF.

V gene TRBV18 combines with J gene TRBJ2-2, with a weak D call TRBD2 (5 bases). Trimming pared 1 base from V and 0 bases from J, leaving 12 bases between. Germline V gene data show CDR1 as KGHSH and CDR2 as LQKENI. CDR3 length: 17 amino acids. Here the CDR3 DNA reads TGTGCCAGCTCACCACGTAAGCCGGGGTCGAACACCGGGGAGCTGTTTTTT. Translated: CASSPRKPGSNTGELFF.

The rearrangement links TRBV11-3 to TRBJ1-4; D gene uncertain. Between the trimmed V and J ends, which lost 4 bases and 4 bases, there was a span of 13 bases. Germline V gives CDR1 SGHNT, CDR2 YENEEA. This CDR3 is 15 amino acids long. DNA of the CDR3: TGTGCCAGCAGCTCCCGAACCGAGGTTAATGAAAAACTGTTTTTT. Its translation is CASSSRTEVNEKLFF. The whole variable domain, filled in from reference TRBV11-3 and TRBJ1-4, reads EAGVVQSPRYKIIEKKQPVAFWCNPISGHNTLYWYLQNLGQGPELLIRYENEEAVDDSQLPKDRFSAERLKGVDSTLKIQPAELGDSAVYLCASSSRTEVNEKLFFGSGTQLSVL.

V usage is TRBV12-5 and J usage is TRBJ2-3; 8 nucleotides agree with TRBD2. The germline V gene has CDR1 LGHNT and CDR2 FRNRAP. The CDR3 consists of 16 residues. With V trimmed by 5 bases and J by 3 bases, 10 bases remained unmatched. Here the CDR3 reads CASGPGTRGFTDTQYF. The CDR3 DNA sequence: TGTGCTAGTGGTCCCGGGACTAGGGGATTTACAGATACGCAGTATTTT.

The genes are TRBV6-4 and TRBJ1-2, with D perhaps TRBD1 (5 bases). This CDR3 has 13 residues. Germline loops: CDR1 MRHNA, CDR2 SNTAGT. Between the trimmed V and J ends, which lost 2 bases and 4 bases, there was a span of 8 bases. The chain's CDR3 is CASSDNGGYGYTF. The CDR3 nucleotides are TGTGCCAGCAGTGACAACGGGGGCTATGGCTACACCTTC.

The chain is built from TRBV5-1 and TRBJ1-4, with D possibly TRBD1 on 6 matching bases. Germline V gene sequence: CDR1 SGHRS, CDR2 YFSETQ. CDR3 size: 17 residues. Trimming stripped 2 bases from V and 6 bases from J, with 20 bases between. CDR3 sequence: CASSLVPQGKPDEKLFF. The CDR3 bases are TGCGCCAGCAGCTTAGTCCCCCAGGGGAAACCAGATGAAAAACTGTTTTTT. The full variable domain, completed using reference TRBV5-1 and TRBJ1-4, is KAGVTQTPRYLIKTRGQQVTLSCSPISGHRSVSWYQQTPGQGLQFLFEYFSETQRNKGNFPGRFSGRQFSNSRSEMNVSTLELGDSALYLCASSLVPQGKPDEKLFFGSGTQLSVL.

The CDR3: CASSYSGTGNQPQHF. The CDR3 DNA sequence: TGTGCCAGCAGCTATAGTGGGACAGGGAATCAGCCCCAGCATTTT. The rearrangement joins TRBV7-9 to TRBJ1-5; 9 bases fit TRBD1. The CDR3 runs 15 residues. The V segment lost 4 bases and the J segment 4 bases; nucleotides outside the gene matches: 5. Germline CDR1 is SEHNR and CDR2 is FQNEAQ (reference sequence).

This chain uses TRBV6-1 with TRBJ2-5; no clear D. Per germline, CDR1 MNHNS and CDR2 SASEGT. This CDR3 comprises 15 residues. Trimming shortened V by 1 base and J by 5 bases, and 14 bases separated the two germline ends. Here the CDR3 reads CASSEGYRVVETQYF. CDR3 DNA: TGTGCCAGCAGTGAAGGATATCGAGTGGTGGAGACCCAGTACTTC.

This chain joins TRBV6-6 and TRBJ2-2; the match to TRBD1 covers 8 bases. Germline V gene data show CDR1 as MNHNY and CDR2 as SVGAGI (reference sequence). This CDR3 has 15 residues. J gave up 8 bases and V 5 bases, and 10 bases lay outside the gene matches. CDR3 sequence reads: CASSTRTGRSGELFF. CDR3 DNA: TGTGCCAGCAGTACCCGGACAGGGCGGTCGGGGGAGCTGTTTTTT.

This chain links TRBV27 with TRBJ1-2; D is unclear. CDR3 length: 13 residues. Germline loops: CDR1 MNHEY, CDR2 SMNVEV (reference sequence). The V end lost 6 bases, the J end lost 4 bases, and 12 bases lay between the germline ends. CDR3 in amino acids: CASRSQNIYGYTF. The CDR3 DNA reads TGTGCCAGCAGGTCACAGAATATCTATGGCTACACCTTC.

The rearrangement links TRBV6-6 to TRBJ2-3, with TRBD2 matching over 10 bases. The V and J ends lost 2 bases and 10 bases, in that order; junction bases with no gene match: 6. The CDR3 extends over 14 amino acids. CDR1 MNHNY and CDR2 SVGAGI come from the germline V gene (reference sequence). CDR3 protein: CASSYASGGVSQYF. DNA for the CDR3: TGTGCCAGCAGTTACGCCAGCGGGGGGGTCTCGCAGTATTTT.

About this clone: Other nucleotide sequences from this sample produce the same CDR3. The chain has TRBV28 and TRBJ1-2; 7 positions match TRBD1. V shed 6 bases and J 2 bases; nucleotides not matched to a gene: 6. This CDR3 is 14 amino acids long. CDR1 MDHEN and CDR2 SYDVKM come from the germline V gene. The CDR3 loop is CASSLGQTNYGYTF. The DNA for the CDR3 is TGTGCCAGCAGCTTGGGACAGACGAACTATGGCTACACCTTC.

This sequence joins TRBV7-9 and TRBJ2-1, with D hard to call. V was trimmed by 6 bases and J by 9 bases, leaving 6 bases between them. This CDR3 region has 10 residues. Germline assignment: CDR1 SEHNR and CDR2 FQNEAQ (reference sequence). The CDR3 DNA reads TGTGCCAGCAGTACGGGTGAGCAGTTCTTC. Residues: CASSTGEQFF.

This chain links TRBV19 with TRBJ1-2; D is possibly TRBD1 (6 bases). The CDR3 length is 16 residues. Germline lookup yields CDR1 LNHDA and CDR2 SQIVND (reference sequence). Trimming removed 1 base at V and 8 bases at J, with 20 bases between. The CDR3: CASSIAAGATNGGYTF. The CDR3 DNA sequence: TGTGCCAGTAGTATAGCTGCAGGGGCTACTAACGGAGGCTACACCTTC.

Concerning this clone: Other DNA sequences in the sample encode the same CDR3. This chain links TRBV27 with TRBJ2-7; maybe TRBD2 (7 bases). The V gene's germline CDR1 is MNHEY and CDR2 SMNVEV (reference sequence). Trimming cost V 8 bases and J 10 bases, with 21 bases left between them. This CDR3 comprises 13 residues. CDR3 sequence reads: CASQGRGFIYQYF. The CDR3 DNA reads as TGTGCCAGCCAGGGGCGGGGGTTCATCTATCAGTACTTC.

The chain is built from TRBV6-1 and TRBJ1-4, with TRBD1 matching over 7 bases. The V gene end was trimmed by 9 bases and the J gene end by 7 bases; junction bases not matched to a gene: 11. The germline CDR1 and CDR2 sequences are MNHNS and SASEGT. This CDR3 contains 14 residues. The chain's CDR3 is CARGGRQGVEKLFF. The CDR3 region has the DNA TGTGCCAGAGGGGGACGGCAGGGGGTTGAAAAACTGTTTTTT.

The rearrangement links TRBV4-1 to TRBJ2-7; 10 bases align to TRBD1. Per germline, CDR1 MGHRA and CDR2 YSYEKL. CDR3 length equals 17 residues. V lost 1 base, J lost 4 bases, and 10 bases stayed unmatched. CDR3 amino acids: CASSQGVGGTGAYEQYF. The CDR3 region has the DNA TGCGCCAGCAGCCAAGGGGTCGGCGGGACAGGGGCTTACGAGCAGTACTTC.

This chain links TRBV27 with TRBJ2-5; TRBD2 matches at 7 bases. Matching the DNA end better, TRBJ2-7 makes the J call doubtful. There are 18 residues in the CDR3. Germline CDR1 MNHEY, CDR2 SMNVEV (reference sequence). The CDR3, as DNA: TGTGCCAGCAGTGTTACTCTGGGAGGGACGGCGACAGCCTACGAGCAGTACTTC. Translation gives CASSVTLGGTATAYEQYF.

Notes on this clone: The sample has other DNA sequences that encode this CDR3 too. This chain joins TRBV19 and TRBJ1-6; 9 bases match TRBD1. Germline CDR1 and CDR2: LNHDA and SQIVND (reference sequence). This CDR3 contains 14 residues. V gave up 6 bases and J gave up 9 bases; unmatched junction bases: 6. This CDR3 is CASSLTGGGSPLHF. In DNA form, the CDR3 reads TGTGCCAGTAGCCTGACAGGGGGGGGTTCACCCCTCCACTTT.

V is TRBV7-9 and J is TRBJ1-1; D uncertain. Deletions cut 1 base from V and 1 base from J, with 10 bases between. From germline, CDR1 is SEHNR and CDR2 FQNEAQ (reference sequence). This CDR3 comprises 15 residues. CDR3 coding DNA: TGTGCCAGCAGCTTAGGATCGCGTGAGAACACTGAAGCTTTCTTT. Protein sequence: CASSLGSRENTEAFF.

The V call is TRBV6-5, the J call TRBJ2-7; D possibly corresponds to TRBD1 (5 bases). The CDR3 totals 15 residues. V lost 4 bases to trimming and J lost 2 bases, with 15 bases between them. From germline, CDR1 is MNHEY and CDR2 SVGAGI. The CDR3 loop reads CASSLIGVSTYEQYF. The CDR3 DNA follows: TGTGCCAGCAGTTTAATAGGGGTCTCAACCTACGAGCAGTACTTC.

The chain recombines TRBV30 with TRBJ1-1, with D tentatively TRBD1 (5 bases). Germline values: CDR1 GTSNPN, CDR2 SVGIG (reference sequence). CDR3 size: 14 residues. Trimming removed 3 bases at V and 5 bases at J, with 16 bases between. The CDR3 region is CAWRRDSLGTEAFF. CDR3 sequence (DNA): TGTGCCTGGAGAAGGGACTCCCTCGGGACTGAAGCTTTCTTT.